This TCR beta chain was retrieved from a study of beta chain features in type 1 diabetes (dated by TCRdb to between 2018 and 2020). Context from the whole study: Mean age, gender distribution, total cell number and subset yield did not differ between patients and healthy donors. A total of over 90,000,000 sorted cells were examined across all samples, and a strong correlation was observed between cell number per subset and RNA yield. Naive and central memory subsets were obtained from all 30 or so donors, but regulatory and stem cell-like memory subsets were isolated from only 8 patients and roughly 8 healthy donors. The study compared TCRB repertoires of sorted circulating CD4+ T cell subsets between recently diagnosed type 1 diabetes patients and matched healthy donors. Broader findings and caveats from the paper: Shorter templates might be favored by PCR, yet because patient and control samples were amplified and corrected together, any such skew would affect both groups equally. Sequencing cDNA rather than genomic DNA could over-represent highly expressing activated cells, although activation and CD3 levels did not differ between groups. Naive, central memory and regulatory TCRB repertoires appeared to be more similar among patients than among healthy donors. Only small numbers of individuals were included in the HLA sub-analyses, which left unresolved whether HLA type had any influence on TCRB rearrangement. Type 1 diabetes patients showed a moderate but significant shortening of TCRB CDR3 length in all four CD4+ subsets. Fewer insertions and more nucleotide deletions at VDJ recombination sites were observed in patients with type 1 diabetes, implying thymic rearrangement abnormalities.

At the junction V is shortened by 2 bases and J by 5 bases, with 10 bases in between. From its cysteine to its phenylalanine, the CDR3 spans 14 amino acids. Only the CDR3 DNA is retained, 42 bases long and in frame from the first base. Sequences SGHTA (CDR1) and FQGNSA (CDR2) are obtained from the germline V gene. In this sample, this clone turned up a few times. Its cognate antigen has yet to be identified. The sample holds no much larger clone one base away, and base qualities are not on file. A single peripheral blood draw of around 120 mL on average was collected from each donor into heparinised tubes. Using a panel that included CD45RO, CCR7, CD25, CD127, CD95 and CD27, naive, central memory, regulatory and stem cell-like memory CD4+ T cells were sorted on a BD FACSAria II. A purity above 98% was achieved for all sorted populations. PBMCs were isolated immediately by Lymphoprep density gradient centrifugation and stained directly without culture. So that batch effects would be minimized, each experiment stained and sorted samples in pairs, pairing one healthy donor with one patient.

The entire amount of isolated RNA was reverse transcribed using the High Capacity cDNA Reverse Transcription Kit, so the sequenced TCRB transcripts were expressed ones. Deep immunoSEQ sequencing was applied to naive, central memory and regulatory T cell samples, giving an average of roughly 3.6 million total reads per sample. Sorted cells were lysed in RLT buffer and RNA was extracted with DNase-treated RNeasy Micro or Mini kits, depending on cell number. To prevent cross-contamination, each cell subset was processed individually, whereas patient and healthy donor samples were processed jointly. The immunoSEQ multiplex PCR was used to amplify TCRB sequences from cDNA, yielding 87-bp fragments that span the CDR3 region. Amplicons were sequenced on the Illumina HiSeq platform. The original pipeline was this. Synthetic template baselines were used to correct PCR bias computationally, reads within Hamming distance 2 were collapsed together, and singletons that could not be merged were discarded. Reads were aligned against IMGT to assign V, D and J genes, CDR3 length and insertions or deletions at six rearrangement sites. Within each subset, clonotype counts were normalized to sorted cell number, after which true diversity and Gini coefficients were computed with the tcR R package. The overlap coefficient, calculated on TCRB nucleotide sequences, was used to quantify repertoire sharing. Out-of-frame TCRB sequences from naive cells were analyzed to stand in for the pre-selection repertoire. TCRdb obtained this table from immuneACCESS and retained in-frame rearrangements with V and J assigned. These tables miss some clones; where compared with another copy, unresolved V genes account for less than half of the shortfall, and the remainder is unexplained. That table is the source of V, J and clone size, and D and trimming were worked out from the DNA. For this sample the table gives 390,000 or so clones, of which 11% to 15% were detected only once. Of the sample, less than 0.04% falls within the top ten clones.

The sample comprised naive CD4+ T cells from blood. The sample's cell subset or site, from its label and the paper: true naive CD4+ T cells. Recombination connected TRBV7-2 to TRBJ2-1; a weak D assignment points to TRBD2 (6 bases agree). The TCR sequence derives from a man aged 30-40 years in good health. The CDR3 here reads CASSLHREHNEQFF. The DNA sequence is TGTGCCAGCAGCTTACACCGGGAGCACAATGAGCAGTTCTTC.